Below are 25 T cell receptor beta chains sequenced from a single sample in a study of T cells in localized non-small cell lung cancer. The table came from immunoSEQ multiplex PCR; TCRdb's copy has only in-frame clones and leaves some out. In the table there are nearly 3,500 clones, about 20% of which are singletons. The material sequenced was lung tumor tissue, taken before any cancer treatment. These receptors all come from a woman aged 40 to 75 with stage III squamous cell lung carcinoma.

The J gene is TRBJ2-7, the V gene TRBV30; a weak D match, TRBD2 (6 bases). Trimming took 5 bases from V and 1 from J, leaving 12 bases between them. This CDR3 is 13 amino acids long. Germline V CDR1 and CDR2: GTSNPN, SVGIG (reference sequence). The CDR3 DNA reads TGTGCCTGGTGTCGGGGGTTATCCTACGAGCAGTACTTC. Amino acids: CAWCRGLSYEQYF.

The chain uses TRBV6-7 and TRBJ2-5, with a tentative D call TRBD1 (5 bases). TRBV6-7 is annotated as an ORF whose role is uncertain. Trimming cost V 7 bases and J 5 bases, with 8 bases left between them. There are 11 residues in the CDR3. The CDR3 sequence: CASKAGETQYF. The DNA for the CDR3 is TGTGCCAGCAAAGCAGGGGAGACCCAGTACTTC.

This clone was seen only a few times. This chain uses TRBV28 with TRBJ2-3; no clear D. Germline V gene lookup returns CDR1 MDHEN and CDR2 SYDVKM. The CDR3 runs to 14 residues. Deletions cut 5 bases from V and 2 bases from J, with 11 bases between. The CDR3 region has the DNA TGTGCCAGCAGTACCCGCCGAACCACAGATACGCAGTATTTT. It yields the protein CASSTRRTTDTQYF.

The DNA for the CDR3 is TGTGCCAGCAGCACCTGGAGGAGGGATGGCACTGAAGCTTTCTTT. It codes for CASSTWRRDGTEAFF. The chain employs TRBV11-3 and TRBJ1-1, with no clear D. Deletions cut 5 bases from V and 4 bases from J, with 17 bases between. Looked up from germline, CDR1 is SGHNT and CDR2 is YENEEA. This CDR3 comprises 15 residues.

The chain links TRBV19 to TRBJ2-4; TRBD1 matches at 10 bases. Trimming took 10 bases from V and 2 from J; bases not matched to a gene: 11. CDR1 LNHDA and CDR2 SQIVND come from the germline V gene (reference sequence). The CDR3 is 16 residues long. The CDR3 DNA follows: TGTGCCACTGGGACAGGGGTCGTGGGGACCAAAAACATTCAGTACTTC. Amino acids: CATGTGVVGTKNIQYF.

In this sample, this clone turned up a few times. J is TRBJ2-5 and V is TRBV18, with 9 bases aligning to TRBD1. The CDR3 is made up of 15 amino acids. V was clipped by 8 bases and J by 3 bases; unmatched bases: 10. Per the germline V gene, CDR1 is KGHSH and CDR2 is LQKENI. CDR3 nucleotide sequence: TGTGCCAGCGGGATGGCCCGGACAGGGGAAGAGACCCAGTACTTC. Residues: CASGMARTGEETQYF.

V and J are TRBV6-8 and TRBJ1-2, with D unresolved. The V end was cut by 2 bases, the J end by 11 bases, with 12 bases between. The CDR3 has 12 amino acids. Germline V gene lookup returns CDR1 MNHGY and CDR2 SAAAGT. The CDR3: CASSYPSPGYTF. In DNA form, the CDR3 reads TGTGCCAGCAGTTACCCGTCTCCGGGGTACACCTTC.

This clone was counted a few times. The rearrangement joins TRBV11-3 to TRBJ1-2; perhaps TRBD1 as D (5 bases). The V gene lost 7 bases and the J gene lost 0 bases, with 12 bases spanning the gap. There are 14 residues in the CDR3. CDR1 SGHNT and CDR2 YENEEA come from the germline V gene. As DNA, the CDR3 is TGTGCCAGCAACGAAATACAGGCTAACTATGGCTACACCTTC. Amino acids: CASNEIQANYGYTF.

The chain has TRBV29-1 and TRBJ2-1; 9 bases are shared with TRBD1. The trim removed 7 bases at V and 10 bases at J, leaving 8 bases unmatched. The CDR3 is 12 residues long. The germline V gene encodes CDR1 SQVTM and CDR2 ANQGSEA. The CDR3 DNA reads TGCAGCGCCCCGGGACAGGGTAGGGAGCAGTTCTTC. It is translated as CSAPGQGREQFF.

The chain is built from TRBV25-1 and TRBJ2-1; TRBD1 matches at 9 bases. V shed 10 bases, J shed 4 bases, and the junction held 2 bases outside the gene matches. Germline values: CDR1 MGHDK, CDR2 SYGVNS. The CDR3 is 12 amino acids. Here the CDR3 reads CATDRGYNEQFF. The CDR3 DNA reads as TGTGCCACGGACAGGGGTTACAATGAGCAGTTCTTC.

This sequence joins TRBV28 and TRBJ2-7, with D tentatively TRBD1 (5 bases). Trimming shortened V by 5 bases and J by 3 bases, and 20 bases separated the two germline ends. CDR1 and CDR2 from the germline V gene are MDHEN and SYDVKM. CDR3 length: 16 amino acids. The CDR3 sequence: CASSLSNRRSYYEQYF. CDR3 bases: TGTGCCAGCAGTCTATCGAACAGGCGATCTTACTACGAGCAGTACTTC. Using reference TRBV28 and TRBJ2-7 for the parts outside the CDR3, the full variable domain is DVKVTQSSRYLVKRTGEKVFLECVQDMDHENMFWYRQDPGLGLRLIYFSYDVKMKEKGDIPEGYSVSREKKERFSLILESASTNQTSMYLCASSLSNRRSYYEQYFGPGTRLTVT.

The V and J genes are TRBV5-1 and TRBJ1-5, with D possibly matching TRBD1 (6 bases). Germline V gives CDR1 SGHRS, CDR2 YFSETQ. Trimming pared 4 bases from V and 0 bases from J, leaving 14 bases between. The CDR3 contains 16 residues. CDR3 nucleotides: TGCGCCAGCAGCGCCTCGGGACAACTTAGCAATCAGCCCCAGCATTTT. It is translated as CASSASGQLSNQPQHF.

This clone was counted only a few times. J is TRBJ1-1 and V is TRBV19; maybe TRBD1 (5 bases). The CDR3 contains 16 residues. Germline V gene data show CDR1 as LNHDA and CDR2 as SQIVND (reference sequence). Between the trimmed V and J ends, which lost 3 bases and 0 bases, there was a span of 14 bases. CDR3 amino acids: CASSMDTRKLNTEAFF. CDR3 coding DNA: TGTGCCAGTAGTATGGACACAAGAAAATTGAACACTGAAGCTTTCTTT.

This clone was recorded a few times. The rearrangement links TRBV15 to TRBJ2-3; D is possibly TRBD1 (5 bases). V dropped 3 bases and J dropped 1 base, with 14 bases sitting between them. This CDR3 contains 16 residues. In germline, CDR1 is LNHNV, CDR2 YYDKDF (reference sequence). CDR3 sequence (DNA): TGTGCCACCAGCAGTCCCCTGGGGCTGGGCACAGATACGCAGTATTTT. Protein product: CATSSPLGLGTDTQYF.

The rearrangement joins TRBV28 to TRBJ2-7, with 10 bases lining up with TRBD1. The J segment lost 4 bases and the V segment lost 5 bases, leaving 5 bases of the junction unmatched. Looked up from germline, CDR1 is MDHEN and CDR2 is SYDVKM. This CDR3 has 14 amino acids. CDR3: CASSERTGGYEQYF. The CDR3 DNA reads TGTGCCAGCAGTGAGAGGACAGGGGGATACGAGCAGTACTTC.

CDR3: CASSPRQGTTDQQYF. The CDR3 DNA follows: TGTGCCAGCTCACCTAGACAGGGGACTACGGACCAGCAGTACTTC. The chain carries TRBV18 and TRBJ2-7, with TRBD1 as a possible D gene (8 bases). The CDR3 loop spans 15 amino acids. Trimming shortened V by 3 bases and J by 8 bases, and 20 bases separated the two germline ends. Germline CDR1 KGHSH, CDR2 LQKENI.

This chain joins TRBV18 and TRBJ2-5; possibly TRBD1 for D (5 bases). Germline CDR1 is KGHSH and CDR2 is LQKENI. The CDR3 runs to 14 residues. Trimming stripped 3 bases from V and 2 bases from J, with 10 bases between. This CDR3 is CASSPRADQETQYF. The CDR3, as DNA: TGTGCCAGCTCACCCAGGGCCGATCAAGAGACCCAGTACTTC. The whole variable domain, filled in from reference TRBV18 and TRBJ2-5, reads NAGVMQNPRHLVRRRGQEARLRCSPMKGHSHVYWYRQLPEEGLKFMVYLQKENIIDESGMPKERFSAEFPKEGPSILRIQQVVRGDSAAYFCASSPRADQETQYFGPGTRLLVL.

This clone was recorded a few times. As DNA, the CDR3 is TGTGCCAGCTCACCACTGGAGAACACTGAAGCTTTCTTT. This sequence encodes CASSPLENTEAFF. The gene calls are TRBV18 and TRBJ1-1; D uncertain. CDR1 and CDR2 (germline): KGHSH, LQKENI. The CDR3 totals 13 residues. Trimming shortened V by 1 base and J by 1 base, and 4 bases separated the two germline ends.

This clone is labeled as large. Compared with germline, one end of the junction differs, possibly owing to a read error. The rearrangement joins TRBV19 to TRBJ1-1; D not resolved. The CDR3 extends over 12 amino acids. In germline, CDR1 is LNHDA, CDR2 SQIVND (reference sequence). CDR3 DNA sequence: TGTGCCACTTCCCCGGGGAACGCTGAAGCTTTCTTT. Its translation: CATSPGNAEAFF.

The CDR3 nucleotides read TGTGCCTGGGGGAGGAGGACTGAAGCTTTCTTT. Its translation is CAWGRRTEAFF. The V call is TRBV30, the J call TRBJ1-1; D gene unclear. Germline V CDR1 and CDR2: GTSNPN, SVGIG (reference sequence). The CDR3 is made up of 11 amino acids. Trimming left V 5 bases short and J 5 bases short, with 9 bases between.

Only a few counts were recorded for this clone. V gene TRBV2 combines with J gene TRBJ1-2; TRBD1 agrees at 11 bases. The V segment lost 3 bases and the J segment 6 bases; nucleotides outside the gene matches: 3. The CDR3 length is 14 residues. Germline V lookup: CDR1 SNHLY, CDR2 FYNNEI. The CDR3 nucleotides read TGTGCCAGCAGTGAGGGGACAGGGGGGGATGGCTACACCTTC. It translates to CASSEGTGGDGYTF.

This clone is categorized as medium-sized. The CDR3 loop is CASSGQGAYEQYF. In nucleotides, the CDR3 is TGTGCCAGCTCTGGACAGGGGGCCTACGAGCAGTACTTC. The chain links TRBV9 to TRBJ2-7, with 10 bases matching TRBD1. Germline V CDR1 and CDR2: SGDLS, YYNGEE. The CDR3 is 13 amino acids. Trimming cost V 7 bases and J 2 bases; bases outside gene matches: 3.

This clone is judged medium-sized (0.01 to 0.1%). The CDR3 DNA reads TGTGCCAGCAGCTACACGAAATTGAACACTGAAGCTTTCTTT. Amino acids: CASSYTKLNTEAFF. This chain uses TRBV6-8 with TRBJ1-1, with D hard to call. V lost 6 bases and J 0 bases, leaving 11 bases between the germline ends. The germline V gene encodes CDR1 MNHGY and CDR2 SAAAGT. The CDR3 is made up of 14 amino acids.

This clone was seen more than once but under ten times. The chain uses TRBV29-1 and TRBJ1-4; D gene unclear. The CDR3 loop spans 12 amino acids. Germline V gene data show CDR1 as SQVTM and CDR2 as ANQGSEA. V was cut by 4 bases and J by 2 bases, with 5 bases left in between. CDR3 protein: CSVAPTNEKLFF. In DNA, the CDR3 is TGCAGCGTTGCACCCACTAATGAAAAACTGTTTTTT.

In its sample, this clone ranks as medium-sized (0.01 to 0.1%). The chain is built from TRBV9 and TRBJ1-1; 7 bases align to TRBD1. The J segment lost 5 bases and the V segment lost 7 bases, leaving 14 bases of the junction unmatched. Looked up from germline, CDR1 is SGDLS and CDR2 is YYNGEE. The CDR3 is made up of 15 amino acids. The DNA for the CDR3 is TGTGCCAGCCACGACAGGGAAGGCGTTTATACTGAAGCTTTCTTT. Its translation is CASHDREGVYTEAFF.